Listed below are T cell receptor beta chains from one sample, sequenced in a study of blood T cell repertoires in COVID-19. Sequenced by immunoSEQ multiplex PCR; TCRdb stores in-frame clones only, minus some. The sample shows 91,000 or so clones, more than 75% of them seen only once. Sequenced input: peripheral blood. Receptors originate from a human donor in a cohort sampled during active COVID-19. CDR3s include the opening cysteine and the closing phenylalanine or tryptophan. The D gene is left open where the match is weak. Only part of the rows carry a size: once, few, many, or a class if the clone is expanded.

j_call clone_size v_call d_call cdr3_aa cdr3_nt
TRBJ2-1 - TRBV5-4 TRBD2 CASSPGTSGTYNEQFF TGTGCCAGCAGCCCGGGGACTAGCGGGACCTACAATGAGCAGTTCTTC
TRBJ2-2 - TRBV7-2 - CASSLRGLSGELFF TGTGCCAGCAGCTTGCGGGGGCTCAGCGGGGAGCTGTTTTTT
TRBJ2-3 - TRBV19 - CASSNTKGLLFTDTQYF TGTGCCAGTAGTAATACGAAGGGGCTCCTTTTCACAGATACGCAGTATTTT
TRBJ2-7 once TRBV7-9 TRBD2 CASSPGGSTHYEQYF TGTGCCAGCAGCCCCGGGGGGTCGACGCACTACGAGCAGTACTTC
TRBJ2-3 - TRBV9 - CASSVGLAGTDTQYF TGTGCCAGCAGCGTAGGGCTAGCTGGGACAGATACGCAGTATTTT
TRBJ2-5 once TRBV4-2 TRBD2 CASSQESTSGYQETQYF TGTGCCAGCAGCCAAGAAAGTACTAGCGGGTATCAAGAGACCCAGTACTTC
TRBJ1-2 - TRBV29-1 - CSAQANYGYTF TGCAGCGCACAGGCTAACTATGGCTACACCTTC
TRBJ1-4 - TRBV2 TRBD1 CASRTQGVLNEKLFF TGTGCCAGCAGAACCCAGGGGGTGCTTAATGAAAAACTGTTTTTT
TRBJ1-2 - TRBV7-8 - CASSPRANYGYTF TGTGCCAGCAGCCCTCGGGCTAACTATGGCTACACCTTC
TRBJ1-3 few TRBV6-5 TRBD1 CASSYSGQGAGNTIYF TGTGCCAGCAGTTACTCGGGACAGGGCGCTGGAAACACCATATATTTT
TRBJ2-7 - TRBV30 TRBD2 CAWSASGRSLGEQYF TGTGCCTGGAGTGCCAGCGGGAGGTCCCTTGGAGAGCAGTACTTC
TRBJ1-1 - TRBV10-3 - CAITADKLLGAFF TGTGCCATCACCGCGGACAAACTTTTGGGCGCTTTCTTT
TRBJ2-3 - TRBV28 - CASSLTGSFVQYF TGTGCCAGCAGCCTGACAGGCTCCTTCGTCCAGTATTTT
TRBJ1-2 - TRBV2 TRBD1 CASSRQGRDGYTF TGTGCCAGCAGTAGACAGGGAAGGGATGGCTACACCTTC
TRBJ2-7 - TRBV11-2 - CASSPRPAEQYF TGTGCCAGCAGCCCTCGCCCTGCGGAGCAGTACTTC